The present TCR beta chain was sequenced within a study of shared clonotypes between healthy human individuals. Using immunoSEQ multiplex PCR, the repertoire was profiled, and TCRdb retains in-frame clones only, with some absent. The sample holds about a million clones, 60% to 80% seen once. Sequences were obtained from memory CD4+ T cells sorted from blood. Documented subset: CD45RA-negative fraction. The receptor was derived from a man in his late teens or twenties in good health.

CDR3 DNA sequence: TGTGCCAGCAGTTTTTCCAACACAGGAGGTGGCTACACCTTC. Translating it yields CASSFSNTGGGYTF. This sequence joins TRBV28 and TRBJ1-2; D is possibly TRBD1 (5 bases). The CDR3 totals 14 residues. V was clipped by 3 bases and J by 7 bases, with 15 bases between them. In germline, CDR1 is MDHEN, CDR2 SYDVKM.